The rows below give T cell receptor beta chains drawn from one sample of a study of blood T cells in healthy people across ages. TCRdb reprocessed the 5' RACE reads with MiXCR, giving one entry per CDR3 protein. Of 980,000 or so distinct CDR3 sequences listed, about 44% are singletons. The source material was blood. The receptor set was obtained from a man between 25 and 39 years old in good health. CDR3s include the opening cysteine and the closing phenylalanine or tryptophan. The order of the fields is V gene, J gene, CDR3 length, CDR3 protein.

V gene: TRBV12-3/TRBV12-4; J gene: TRBJ1-2; CDR3 length: 13; CDR3 protein: CASSSTVLYGYTF
V gene: TRBV19; J gene: TRBJ2-1; CDR3 length: 13; CDR3 protein: CASSYRVYNEQFF
V gene: TRBV6-2/TRBV6-3; J gene: TRBJ2-3; CDR3 length: 18; CDR3 protein: CASSYSPWAKLGSDTQYF
V gene: TRBV20-1; J gene: TRBJ2-7; CDR3 length: 15; CDR3 protein: CSARDQGTASYEQYF
V gene: TRBV5-1; J gene: TRBJ2-6; CDR3 length: 18; CDR3 protein: CASSIRQGVSSGANVLTF
V gene: TRBV4-1; J gene: TRBJ2-7; CDR3 length: 15; CDR3 protein: CASSQGSGGGYEQYF
V gene: TRBV28; J gene: TRBJ1-5; CDR3 length: 17; CDR3 protein: CASSQGRAEYGNQPQHF
V gene: TRBV5-1; J gene: TRBJ2-3; CDR3 length: 16; CDR3 protein: CASSLEGQGAADTQYF
V gene: TRBV20-1; J gene: TRBJ2-3; CDR3 length: 15; CDR3 protein: CSAPTSEPSTDTQYF
V gene: TRBV11-3; J gene: TRBJ2-6; CDR3 length: 18; CDR3 protein: CASSVLKDRGTGANVLTF
V gene: TRBV12-5; J gene: TRBJ1-1; CDR3 length: 15; CDR3 protein: CASGFIDKGDTEAFF
V gene: TRBV20-1; J gene: TRBJ2-7; CDR3 length: 12; CDR3 protein: CSARRPGYEQYF
V gene: TRBV6-1; J gene: TRBJ1-1; CDR3 length: 11; CDR3 protein: CASSESGRAFF
V gene: TRBV30; J gene: TRBJ2-1; CDR3 length: 12; CDR3 protein: CAGTGDHNEQFF
V gene: TRBV7-9; J gene: TRBJ2-3; CDR3 length: 14; CDR3 protein: CASSLGRGSDAQYF
V gene: TRBV20-1; J gene: TRBJ2-7; CDR3 length: 14; CDR3 protein: CSARAPGTGFGQYF
V gene: TRBV19; J gene: TRBJ2-3; CDR3 length: 15; CDR3 protein: CASSPLDREADTQYF
V gene: TRBV3-1; J gene: TRBJ1-5; CDR3 length: 14; CDR3 protein: CASSGGQFNQPQHF
V gene: TRBV28; J gene: TRBJ2-7; CDR3 length: 13; CDR3 protein: CASTSDVTYEQYF
V gene: TRBV12-3/TRBV12-4; J gene: TRBJ2-1; CDR3 length: 12; CDR3 protein: CASNPGGAEQFF
V gene: TRBV6-1; J gene: TRBJ1-1; CDR3 length: 15; CDR3 protein: CASSDQPSGNTEAFF
V gene: TRBV20-1; J gene: TRBJ1-1; CDR3 length: 12; CDR3 protein: CSAPDGNTEAFF
V gene: TRBV12-3/TRBV12-4; J gene: TRBJ1-1; CDR3 length: 14; CDR3 protein: CASSFNQVNTEAFF
V gene: TRBV12-3/TRBV12-4; J gene: TRBJ2-1; CDR3 length: 15; CDR3 protein: CASTHPGTSGRVRFF
V gene: TRBV29-1; J gene: TRBJ2-1; CDR3 length: 16; CDR3 protein: CSVEGGASSSYNEQFF
V gene: TRBV9; J gene: TRBJ1-6; CDR3 length: 15; CDR3 protein: CASSDSWTGDSPLHF
V gene: TRBV29-1; J gene: TRBJ2-7; CDR3 length: 14; CDR3 protein: CSVELGQGTYEQYF
V gene: TRBV12-3/TRBV12-4; J gene: TRBJ2-3; CDR3 length: 15; CDR3 protein: CASSIGDRPTDTQYF
V gene: TRBV12-3/TRBV12-4; J gene: TRBJ1-5; CDR3 length: 12; CDR3 protein: CASTSLNQPQHF
V gene: TRBV13; J gene: TRBJ2-7; CDR3 length: 17; CDR3 protein: CASSPPSGTGFSYEQYF
V gene: TRBV4-2; J gene: TRBJ2-7; CDR3 length: 15; CDR3 protein: CASSPPGRRYYEQYF
V gene: TRBV6-2/TRBV6-3; J gene: TRBJ2-1; CDR3 length: 13; CDR3 protein: CASRLLRANEQFF
V gene: TRBV11-1; J gene: TRBJ2-7; CDR3 length: 14; CDR3 protein: CASSSGRMSYEQYF
V gene: TRBV6-1; J gene: TRBJ1-2; CDR3 length: 12; CDR3 protein: CASTTGLNGYTF
V gene: TRBV12-3/TRBV12-4; J gene: TRBJ2-1; CDR3 length: 14; CDR3 protein: CASSLQTGGGEQFF
V gene: TRBV11-3; J gene: TRBJ2-7; CDR3 length: 14; CDR3 protein: CASSQRTGFYEQYF
V gene: TRBV7-2; J gene: TRBJ2-1; CDR3 length: 17; CDR3 protein: CASSLVPSGGPDNEQFF
V gene: TRBV20-1; J gene: TRBJ2-1; CDR3 length: 15; CDR3 protein: CSARDRPLTRPEQFF
V gene: TRBV28; J gene: TRBJ1-2; CDR3 length: 15; CDR3 protein: CASSLLDSPNYGYTF
V gene: TRBV6-1; J gene: TRBJ1-5; CDR3 length: 14; CDR3 protein: CASSEAVENQPQHF
V gene: TRBV6-1; J gene: TRBJ1-5; CDR3 length: 12; CDR3 protein: CASSDDPSPQHF
V gene: TRBV5-1; J gene: TRBJ2-7; CDR3 length: 14; CDR3 protein: CASATGQMTYEQYF
V gene: TRBV14; J gene: TRBJ2-1; CDR3 length: 15; CDR3 protein: CASSQFSGGLGERFF
V gene: TRBV5-1; J gene: TRBJ2-3; CDR3 length: 15; CDR3 protein: CASSLDGASLGTQYF
V gene: TRBV6-6; J gene: TRBJ2-7; CDR3 length: 14; CDR3 protein: CATLAGQLAYEQYF
V gene: TRBV7-2; J gene: TRBJ2-5; CDR3 length: 13; CDR3 protein: CASSFNREETQYF
V gene: TRBV6-4; J gene: TRBJ2-3; CDR3 length: 15; CDR3 protein: CASSGSAGGTDTQYF
V gene: TRBV4-1; J gene: TRBJ2-1; CDR3 length: 16; CDR3 protein: CASSQAGPRPDNEQFF
V gene: TRBV7-8; J gene: TRBJ1-2; CDR3 length: 14; CDR3 protein: CASSRTYAEYGYTF
V gene: TRBV7-9; J gene: TRBJ2-3; CDR3 length: 14; CDR3 protein: CASSSAGNTDTQYF
V gene: TRBV6-2/TRBV6-3; J gene: TRBJ1-1; CDR3 length: 13; CDR3 protein: CASSYRGNTEAFF
V gene: TRBV2; J gene: TRBJ2-5; CDR3 length: 14; CDR3 protein: CASNKNSKSETQYF
V gene: TRBV10-3; J gene: TRBJ2-1; CDR3 length: 13; CDR3 protein: CANGRGPDNEQFF
V gene: TRBV5-8; J gene: TRBJ2-7; CDR3 length: 13; CDR3 protein: CASSLAPFYEQYF
V gene: TRBV6-1; J gene: TRBJ2-3; CDR3 length: 19; CDR3 protein: CASSLGLAGGYTSTDTQYF
V gene: TRBV4-1; J gene: TRBJ2-1; CDR3 length: 16; CDR3 protein: CASSQTTGNSYNEQFF
V gene: TRBV7-8; J gene: TRBJ1-1; CDR3 length: 15; CDR3 protein: CASSYLAGDNTEAFF
V gene: TRBV12-3/TRBV12-4; J gene: TRBJ2-1; CDR3 length: 15; CDR3 protein: CASSFRDWNYNEQFF
V gene: TRBV4-1; J gene: TRBJ1-1; CDR3 length: 14; CDR3 protein: CASSQDRDYTEAFF